These T cell receptor beta chains were read from a single sample in a study of pediatric ulcerative colitis. TCRdb keeps only in-frame clones here, not all; method: immunoSEQ multiplex PCR. Of around 30,000 clones listed, about four fifths are singletons. The source material was blood. The source of these receptors is a boy aged 5-17 years with severe ulcerative colitis. The CDR3 runs from the conserved cysteine through the conserved F or W. Each record gives: J gene, clone size, D gene, V gene, CDR3 protein, CDR3 DNA. The D gene is left open where the match is weak. Where a row states a size, it is once, few, many or the class of an expanded clone; other rows omit it.

j_call: TRBJ2-7
clone_size: NA
d_call: NA
v_call: TRBV5-6
cdr3_aa: CASSSGQPEQYF
cdr3_nt: TGTGCCAGCAGCTCGGGACAACCGGAGCAGTACTTC

j_call: TRBJ1-1
clone_size: NA
d_call: NA
v_call: TRBV5-1
cdr3_aa: CASSGTAEAFF
cdr3_nt: TGCGCCAGCAGCGGGACTGCTGAAGCTTTCTTT

j_call: TRBJ1-1
clone_size: few
d_call: NA
v_call: TRBV2
cdr3_aa: CASSEFFRGSTEAFF
cdr3_nt: TGTGCCAGCAGTGAATTCTTTAGGGGCTCCACTGAAGCTTTCTTT

j_call: TRBJ2-5
clone_size: NA
d_call: TRBD1
v_call: TRBV7-8
cdr3_aa: CASSFIEGAETQYF
cdr3_nt: TGTGCCAGCAGCTTTATCGAGGGGGCAGAGACCCAGTACTTC

j_call: TRBJ2-3
clone_size: once
d_call: TRBD2
v_call: TRBV7-3
cdr3_aa: CASSFSGGGMDTQYF
cdr3_nt: TGTGCCAGCAGCTTTAGCGGGGGTGGCATGGATACGCAGTATTTT

j_call: TRBJ2-7
clone_size: few
d_call: TRBD2
v_call: TRBV19
cdr3_aa: CASSETGGGAQEQYF
cdr3_nt: TGTGCCAGTAGTGAAACTGGCGGGGGGGCGCAAGAGCAGTACTTC

j_call: TRBJ1-2
clone_size: NA
d_call: NA
v_call: TRBV5-1
cdr3_aa: CASSLLANYGYTF
cdr3_nt: TGCGCCAGCAGCTTGCTAGCTAACTATGGCTACACCTTC

j_call: TRBJ1-1
clone_size: NA
d_call: NA
v_call: TRBV11-2
cdr3_aa: CASSSPEKPEAFF
cdr3_nt: TGTGCCAGCAGCTCCCCAGAAAAACCTGAAGCTTTCTTT

j_call: TRBJ1-1
clone_size: NA
d_call: TRBD1
v_call: TRBV19
cdr3_aa: CASSSTGVVNTEAFF
cdr3_nt: TGTGCCAGTAGTAGTACAGGGGTGGTGAACACTGAAGCTTTCTTT

j_call: TRBJ2-1
clone_size: NA
d_call: TRBD2
v_call: TRBV11-2
cdr3_aa: CASSPDGGGYNEQFF
cdr3_nt: TGTGCCAGCAGCCCCGATGGGGGGGGGTACAATGAGCAGTTCTTC

j_call: TRBJ1-1
clone_size: once
d_call: NA
v_call: TRBV30
cdr3_aa: CAYHRAPAEAFF
cdr3_nt: TGTGCCTATCACAGGGCGCCCGCTGAAGCTTTCTTT

j_call: TRBJ1-1
clone_size: NA
d_call: NA
v_call: TRBV4-3
cdr3_aa: CASSQDQPGATEAFF
cdr3_nt: TGCGCCAGCAGCCAAGATCAGCCTGGGGCAACTGAAGCTTTCTTT

j_call: TRBJ1-5
clone_size: NA
d_call: NA
v_call: TRBV30
cdr3_aa: CAWRTSGTSNQPQHF
cdr3_nt: TGTGCCTGGAGAACCTCCGGGACTTCAAATCAGCCCCAGCATTTT

j_call: TRBJ1-1
clone_size: NA
d_call: NA
v_call: TRBV11-2
cdr3_aa: CASSLRGAGTEAFF
cdr3_nt: TGTGCCAGCAGCTTACGGGGGGCGGGCACTGAAGCTTTCTTT

j_call: TRBJ1-3
clone_size: few
d_call: NA
v_call: TRBV14
cdr3_aa: CASTLTASSGNTIYF
cdr3_nt: TGTGCCAGCACCCTTACAGCGAGCTCTGGAAACACCATATATTTT

j_call: TRBJ1-1
clone_size: NA
d_call: NA
v_call: TRBV30
cdr3_aa: CAWSGGYTEAFF
cdr3_nt: TGTGCCTGGAGTGGTGGGTACACTGAAGCTTTCTTT

j_call: TRBJ1-6
clone_size: few
d_call: NA
v_call: TRBV4-1
cdr3_aa: CASSQNSNRQTNSPLHF
cdr3_nt: TGCGCCAGCAGCCAAAACTCTAACAGACAGACCAATTCACCCCTCCACTTT

j_call: TRBJ1-1
clone_size: once
d_call: TRBD1
v_call: TRBV27
cdr3_aa: CASLKDRTLAITEAFF
cdr3_nt: TGTGCCAGCTTAAAGGACAGGACCCTAGCTATCACTGAAGCTTTCTTT

j_call: TRBJ1-2
clone_size: NA
d_call: NA
v_call: TRBV9
cdr3_aa: CASSVNYGYTF
cdr3_nt: TGTGCCAGCAGCGTTAACTATGGCTACACCTTC

j_call: TRBJ1-1
clone_size: NA
d_call: TRBD1
v_call: TRBV5-1
cdr3_aa: CASTSTGQGVNTEAFF
cdr3_nt: TGCGCCAGCACCTCTACTGGACAGGGGGTGAACACTGAAGCTTTCTTT

j_call: TRBJ1-1
clone_size: few
d_call: NA
v_call: TRBV2
cdr3_aa: CASIMTENTEAFF
cdr3_nt: TGTGCCAGCATCATGACCGAGAACACTGAAGCTTTCTTT

j_call: TRBJ2-1
clone_size: once
d_call: TRBD2
v_call: TRBV10-2
cdr3_aa: CASTRYSGTDYNEQFF
cdr3_nt: TGCGCCAGCACCAGATATAGCGGGACCGACTACAATGAGCAGTTCTTC

j_call: TRBJ2-7
clone_size: NA
d_call: TRBD2
v_call: TRBV2
cdr3_aa: CASTEVPGLAGAHYEQYF
cdr3_nt: TGTGCCAGCACCGAAGTCCCGGGACTAGCGGGGGCCCACTACGAGCAGTACTTC

j_call: TRBJ1-1
clone_size: NA
d_call: NA
v_call: TRBV7-9
cdr3_aa: CASSFATQTPEAFF
cdr3_nt: TGTGCCAGCAGCTTTGCAACCCAGACCCCTGAAGCTTTCTTT

j_call: TRBJ2-1
clone_size: NA
d_call: NA
v_call: TRBV19
cdr3_aa: CASRSTLITYNEQFF
cdr3_nt: TGTGCCAGTAGGTCGACCCTGATAACCTACAATGAGCAGTTCTTC

j_call: TRBJ2-3
clone_size: NA
d_call: TRBD2
v_call: TRBV12-5
cdr3_aa: CASGLTSGLTDTQYF
cdr3_nt: TGTGCTAGTGGCTTGACTAGCGGTCTCACAGATACGCAGTATTTT

j_call: TRBJ1-5
clone_size: NA
d_call: NA
v_call: TRBV10-2
cdr3_aa: CASIRVGQPQHF
cdr3_nt: TGCGCCAGCATCAGGGTGGGGCAGCCCCAGCATTTT

j_call: TRBJ1-3
clone_size: NA
d_call: NA
v_call: TRBV9
cdr3_aa: CASSVGQSSGNTIYF
cdr3_nt: TGTGCCAGCAGCGTAGGCCAGTCGTCTGGAAACACCATATATTTT

j_call: TRBJ2-1
clone_size: NA
d_call: NA
v_call: TRBV5-1
cdr3_aa: CASSPSPEDEQFF
cdr3_nt: TGCGCCAGCAGCCCCTCTCCGGAGGATGAGCAGTTCTTC

j_call: TRBJ2-7
clone_size: NA
d_call: NA
v_call: TRBV5-6
cdr3_aa: CASSLTAYEQYF
cdr3_nt: TGTGCCAGCAGCTTGACGGCCTACGAGCAGTACTTC

j_call: TRBJ1-4
clone_size: NA
d_call: NA
v_call: TRBV5-1
cdr3_aa: CASSLGGGSTNEKLFF
cdr3_nt: TGCGCCAGCAGCTTGGGGGGCGGGTCCACTAATGAAAAACTGTTTTTT

j_call: TRBJ2-6
clone_size: NA
d_call: NA
v_call: TRBV7-2
cdr3_aa: CASSGSGANVLTF
cdr3_nt: TGTGCCAGCTCGGGGTCTGGGGCCAACGTCCTGACTTTC

j_call: TRBJ2-3
clone_size: NA
d_call: NA
v_call: TRBV29-1
cdr3_aa: CSVDGASTDTQYF
cdr3_nt: TGCAGCGTTGATGGCGCAAGCACAGATACGCAGTATTTT

j_call: TRBJ1-1
clone_size: NA
d_call: TRBD1
v_call: TRBV9
cdr3_aa: CASSDPTGGNTEAFF
cdr3_nt: TGTGCCAGCAGCGACCCTACAGGGGGGAACACTGAAGCTTTCTTT

j_call: TRBJ2-1
clone_size: once
d_call: NA
v_call: TRBV7-6
cdr3_aa: CASSLVPGDNEQFF
cdr3_nt: TGTGCCAGCAGCTTAGTCCCGGGGGACAATGAGCAGTTCTTC

j_call: TRBJ2-3
clone_size: NA
d_call: TRBD2
v_call: TRBV2
cdr3_aa: CASKTSGGLYDTQYF
cdr3_nt: TGTGCCAGCAAGACTAGCGGGGGATTATACGATACGCAGTATTTT

j_call: TRBJ2-2
clone_size: NA
d_call: TRBD1
v_call: TRBV5-1
cdr3_aa: CASSWKDREGTGELFF
cdr3_nt: TGCGCCAGCAGCTGGAAGGACAGGGAAGGGACCGGGGAGCTGTTTTTT